Listed below are T cell receptor beta chains from one sample, sequenced in a study of PD-1 blockade in mismatch repair-deficient tumors. The table came from immunoSEQ multiplex PCR; TCRdb's copy has only in-frame clones and leaves some out. The sample lists tens of thousands of clones, 70% to 85% occurring once. The sample consisted of peripheral blood, taken 2 weeks after starting pembrolizumab. The receptors were sampled from an adult with mismatch repair-deficient cancer. The CDR3 runs from the conserved cysteine through the conserved F or W. D genes are given only for firm matches. Not all rows give a size; the values are once, few, many and, for expanded clones, a class.

TRBJ2-7 TRBD1 . TRBV30 CAWSTGDDREYF TGTGCCTGGAGTACCGGTGACGACAGGGAGTACTTC
TRBJ1-3 . . TRBV5-6 CASSLGHFSGNTIYF TGTGCCAGCAGCTTGGGACATTTCTCTGGAAACACCATATATTTT
TRBJ1-2 TRBD1 . TRBV5-1 CASSLGPSGTGNGYTF TGCGCCAGCAGCTTGGGCCCCTCCGGGACAGGGAATGGCTACACCTTC
TRBJ2-1 TRBD1 medium-sized TRBV28 CASSSISGGGYNEQFF TGTGCCAGCAGTTCAATATCAGGGGGCGGCTACAATGAGCAGTTCTTC
TRBJ2-3 . . TRBV18 CASSPPGGGSTDTQYF TGTGCCAGCTCACCACCAGGGGGGGGGTCCACAGATACGCAGTATTTT
TRBJ2-6 . . TRBV15 CATSRVGSGANVLTF TGTGCCACCAGCAGAGTTGGGAGTGGGGCCAACGTCCTGACTTTC
TRBJ2-5 . once TRBV7-3 CASSSKRGSPETQYF TGTGCCAGCAGCTCCAAACGGGGCAGCCCAGAGACCCAGTACTTC
TRBJ2-1 TRBD2 . TRBV10-3 CATEGTSGSYEQFF TGTGCCACCGAAGGGACTAGCGGGAGCTATGAGCAGTTCTTC
TRBJ2-2 . . TRBV5-5 CASSSGNTGELFF TGTGCCAGCAGCTCCGGGAATACCGGGGAGCTGTTTTTT
TRBJ1-1 . . TRBV5-4 CASSFSQNTEAFF TGTGCCAGCAGCTTCAGTCAGAACACTGAAGCTTTCTTT
TRBJ2-5 . . TRBV15 CATSRAVARETQYF TGTGCCACCAGCAGAGCAGTGGCCAGGGAGACCCAGTACTTC
TRBJ1-2 . . TRBV6-5 CASSYSLGQSGGYTF TGTGCCAGCAGTTACTCGCTCGGACAGAGTGGCGGCTACACCTTC
TRBJ1-3 . . TRBV5-8 CASSLPGNTIYF TGTGCCAGCAGCTTGCCAGGAAACACCATATATTTT
TRBJ2-7 . . TRBV18 CASSPLKGFEQYF TGTGCCAGCTCACCACTCAAGGGGTTCGAGCAGTACTTC
TRBJ1-3 . . TRBV14 CASSVAGGNTIYF TGTGCCAGCAGTGTGGCGGGCGGAAACACCATATATTTT
TRBJ2-3 TRBD2 . TRBV11-3 CASSSPTSPDTQYF TGTGCCAGCAGCTCCCCGACTAGCCCAGATACGCAGTATTTT
TRBJ1-2 . . TRBV13 CASSQTGTVYGYTF TGTGCCAGCAGTCAAACCGGGACGGTCTATGGCTACACCTTC
TRBJ2-2 . . TRBV9 CASRGQTNTGELFF TGTGCCAGCAGGGGCCAGACAAACACCGGGGAGCTGTTTTTT